This T cell receptor (beta chain) emerged from a study of a mutant IDH1 vaccine in newly diagnosed glioma. Points from the study as a whole: Shifts in the top peripheral T cell clonotypes seemed unrelated to pseudoprogression.

This CDR3 region has 16 residues. After removal of 0 bases from V and 6 bases from J, the junction contained 10 bases not matched to a gene. Germline CDR1 reads LGHNA; CDR2 reads YSLEER. Time point indicated: baseline, week 1 (first vaccination visit). Treatment reported: pre-vaccination baseline after standard-of-care therapy. The study enrolled donors with new WHO grade 3 or 4 IDH1-mutant, ATRX-lost astrocytomas. Here immunoSEQ multiplex PCR was the method, and the copy in TCRdb shows in-frame clones only, minus some. The repertoire consists of some 21,000 clones, with about 85% occurring once and the leading ten covering 5.4%. Comments on this clone: The antigen is not known.

The starting material was PBMCs, obtained from a glioma patient treated with radiotherapy, temozolomide or both. This clonotype was sampled from a man in his forties with glioma. This rearrangement joins TRBV4-3 to TRBJ2-7; 8 bases map to TRBD1. The CDR3 DNA sequence: TGCGCCAGCAGCCAAGAGATCGGGACAGGCCACATCGAGCAGTACTTC. Translated, it gives CASSQEIGTGHIEQYF.